This TCR beta chain was documented in a study of blood T cell repertoires in COVID-19. Study information: Material from acute and convalescent COVID-19 was sourced from the United States, Italy and Spain. From T cells, B-cell-depleted T cells, or PBMCs came the material, which was cDNA or gDNA.

As processed by the authors: Estimates of nucleated cell counts were drawn from the amplification of reference gene primers. Using immunoSEQ multiplex PCR, the repertoire was profiled, and TCRdb retains in-frame clones only, with some absent. V and J calls and clone size come straight from that table; D and trimming were deduced from the DNA. The sample has more than 110,000 clones, 84% seen once. This CDR3 contains 12 residues. Trimming shortened V by 4 bases and J by 3 bases, and 3 bases separated the two germline ends. Germline CDR1 SNHLY, CDR2 FYNNEI. This chain links TRBV2 with TRBJ1-4; D gene ambiguous. The sample consisted of peripheral blood. This receptor was obtained from a woman aged 80 or older in a cohort sampled during active or convalescent COVID-19. The CDR3 reads CASSAANEKLFF. The CDR3 region has the DNA TGTGCCAGCAGTGCCGCTAATGAAAAACTGTTTTTT.